The entry below gives a single TCR beta chain sequence along with its context. Each cDNA held unique molecular identifiers, and template switching gave it a universal primer site. TCRdb used MiXCR to reprocess the 5' RACE reads, holding one entry per CDR3 protein. The repertoire consists of some 1,600,000 distinct CDR3 sequences, with around 33% occurring once and the leading ten covering roughly 0.3%. The data originate from a study of identical twins. This CDR3 comprises 12 residues. Per the germline V gene, CDR1 is GTSNPN and CDR2 is SVGIG (reference sequence). Germline trimming cut 8 bases from V and 3 bases from J; bases unmatched to any gene: 0.

V and J are TRBV30 and TRBJ2-3; TRBD2 aligns across 12 bases. The origin of this receptor is a newborn girl in good health. The sample comprised cord blood. CDR3 sequence (DNA): TGTGCCGGGACTAGCGGGACAGATACGCAGTATTTT. This sequence encodes CAGTSGTDTQYF.